These T cell receptor beta chains were read from a single sample in a study of T cell repertoires in cytomegalovirus infection. A single record per CDR3 protein comes from TCRdb applying MiXCR to the reads. The table records around 300,000 distinct CDR3 sequences, roughly 9.5% of them present only once. The source material was PBMCs. These receptors were taken from a human donor in good health (CMV status not recorded). Some clones in this sample may be carry-over from other donors' samples. CDR3s include the opening cysteine and the closing phenylalanine or tryptophan. D genes are given only for firm matches. For some rows the clone size is stated as once, few or many, or as a class when expanded; others skip it.

>few|TRBV6-5|NA|TRBJ2-3
CASSPTERDTDTQYF
TGTGCCAGCAGTCCGACAGAGAGGGACACAGATACGCAGTATTTT
>few|TRBV2|NA|TRBJ2-1
CASFRTAGDNEQFF
TGTGCCAGCTTTCGGACTGCAGGAGACAATGAGCAGTTCTTC
>NA|TRBV20-1|NA|TRBJ1-2
CSASLGTAYGYTF
TGCAGTGCTAGTCTCGGGACTGCCTATGGCTACACCTTC
>many|TRBV7-8|TRBD1|TRBJ1-5
CASSSISGTGNQPQHF
TGTGCCAGCAGCTCAATTTCGGGGACAGGGAATCAGCCCCAGCATTTT
>NA|TRBV19|NA|TRBJ1-1
CASTPHNAFEAFF
TGTGCCAGTACCCCGCACAATGCCTTTGAAGCTTTCTTT
>many|TRBV7-9|TRBD1|TRBJ2-3
CASSVRDSFTDTQYF
TGTGCCAGCAGCGTACGGGACAGCTTCACAGATACGCAGTATTTT
>few|TRBV12-3/TRBV12-4|NA|TRBJ1-2
CASSPQGIGGYTF
TGTGCCAGCAGTCCCCAGGGGATAGGGGGCTACACCTTC
>many|TRBV6-5|NA|TRBJ2-7
CASSYSSGPYEQYF
TGTGCCAGCAGTTACTCGAGCGGCCCCTACGAGCAGTACTTC
>few|TRBV20-1|NA|TRBJ2-7
CSARDQLGQYF
TGCAGTGCTAGAGATCAACTAGGGCAGTACTTC
>NA|TRBV12-3/TRBV12-4|NA|TRBJ1-2
CASSRYGYTF
TGTGCCAGCAGTCGCTATGGCTACACCTTC
>NA|TRBV12-3/TRBV12-4|NA|TRBJ1-2
CASSSQGTLVYGYTF
TGTGCCAGCAGTTCACAGGGAACGTTGGTCTATGGCTACACCTTC
>NA|TRBV18|NA|TRBJ2-5
CASSLYGGETQYF
TGTGCCAGCTCACTTTATGGCGGGGAGACCCAGTACTTC
>few|TRBV20-1|TRBD2|TRBJ2-1
CSVTSGPYNEQFF
TGCAGCGTCACTAGCGGACCCTACAATGAGCAGTTCTTC
>many|TRBV12-3/TRBV12-4|TRBD1|TRBJ2-6
CASSFSSGTGGSGANVLTF
TGTGCCAGCAGTTTTTCGTCCGGGACAGGGGGCTCTGGGGCCAACGTCCTGACTTTC
>few|TRBV7-6|TRBD1|TRBJ1-1
CASSRGGDRLNTEAFF
TGTGCCAGCAGCCGGGGAGGGGACAGGTTGAACACTGAAGCTTTCTTT
>NA|TRBV12-3/TRBV12-4|NA|TRBJ2-7
CASNRGRVGEQYF
TGTGCCAGCAACCGGGGTAGGGTCGGCGAGCAGTACTTC
>few|TRBV19|TRBD1|TRBJ1-1
CATRTTGPMNTEAFF
TGTGCCACTCGCACGACAGGGCCCATGAACACTGAAGCTTTCTTT
>many|TRBV6-1|NA|TRBJ1-4
CAGSGATNEKLFF
TGTGCCGGGTCCGGGGCAACTAATGAAAAACTGTTTTTT
>NA|TRBV4-1|TRBD2|TRBJ2-4
CASSQDHPGGNIQYF
TGCGCCAGCAGCCAAGATCACCCGGGAGGAAACATTCAGTACTTC
>few|TRBV19|TRBD1|TRBJ2-1
CASSRDSLQSSYNEQFF
TGTGCCAGTAGTAGGGACAGCCTACAGAGCTCCTACAATGAGCAGTTCTTC
>few|TRBV7-3|NA|TRBJ2-1
CASSLGNSEQFF
TGTGCCAGCAGCCTAGGTAACAGTGAGCAGTTCTTC
>NA|TRBV11-2|NA|TRBJ1-1
CASSLGVGDRTEAFF
TGTGCCAGCAGCTTAGGCGTCGGGGATAGGACTGAAGCTTTCTTT
>many|TRBV6-1|TRBD1|TRBJ1-2
CASRGTGVIYGYTF
TGTGCCAGCAGGGGGACAGGGGTTATCTATGGCTACACCTTC
>many|TRBV7-3|NA|TRBJ2-7
CASSLKPDYEQYF
TGTGCCAGCAGCTTAAAACCCGACTACGAGCAGTACTTC
>few|TRBV6-6|NA|TRBJ2-5
CASSYLDRMKETQYF
TGTGCCAGCAGTTACTTAGACCGGATGAAGGAGACCCAGTACTTC
>NA|TRBV19|NA|TRBJ2-7
CASSIGGAPSYEQYF
TGTGCCAGTAGTATCGGCGGCGCACCCTCCTACGAGCAGTACTTC
>many|TRBV9|NA|TRBJ2-3
CASSSPGGDTQYF
TGTGCCAGCAGCTCCCCCGGGGGAGATACGCAGTATTTT
>few|TRBV20-1|TRBD2|TRBJ2-7
CSARDRTSGFYEQYF
TGCAGTGCTAGAGATCGGACTAGCGGATTCTACGAGCAGTACTTC
>NA|TRBV20-1|NA|TRBJ1-2
CSGGGRGDYGYTF
TGCAGTGGGGGAGGTCGGGGTGACTATGGCTACACCTTC
>few|TRBV20-1|TRBD1|TRBJ2-7
CSARATGVYEQYF
TGCAGTGCTAGAGCCACAGGGGTCTACGAGCAGTACTTC
>few|TRBV5-6|NA|TRBJ2-1
CASSFLSVQANNEQFF
TGTGCCAGCAGCTTCCTTAGCGTTCAGGCCAACAATGAGCAGTTCTTC
>NA|TRBV7-6|NA|TRBJ2-5
CASSRIRTDQETQYF
TGTGCCAGCAGCCGGATTCGGACGGACCAAGAGACCCAGTACTTC
>NA|TRBV29-1|TRBD1|TRBJ1-1
CSTGQGNTEAFF
TGCAGCACGGGACAGGGGAACACTGAAGCTTTCTTT
>few|TRBV20-1|NA|TRBJ2-7
CSARGQGYYEQYF
TGCAGTGCTAGAGGGCAGGGGTACTACGAGCAGTACTTC
>few|TRBV4-2|TRBD1|TRBJ2-7
CASSQVGATGTYEQYF
TGTGCCAGCAGCCAAGTGGGGGCGACAGGGACCTACGAGCAGTACTTC
>NA|TRBV20-1|NA|TRBJ2-5
CSDPQEEETQYF
TGCAGTGATCCACAGGAGGAAGAGACCCAGTACTTC
>many|TRBV5-4|NA|TRBJ2-1
CASSFPRNSGNEQFF
TGTGCCAGCAGCTTCCCCAGGAATAGTGGGAATGAGCAGTTCTTC
>many|TRBV6-1|NA|TRBJ1-2
CAIGNYGYTF
TGTGCAATAGGGAACTATGGCTACACCTTC
>many|TRBV3-1|TRBD1|TRBJ2-6
CASRGTGGSGANVLTF
TGTGCCAGCAGAGGGACAGGGGGTTCTGGGGCCAACGTCCTGACTTTC
>few|TRBV12-3/TRBV12-4|TRBD2|TRBJ2-1
CASSPLTAGGRNEQFF
TGTGCCAGCAGTCCTTTAACAGCGGGGGGCCGGAATGAGCAGTTCTTC
>many|TRBV12-3/TRBV12-4|NA|TRBJ2-5
CASSSGEATQYF
TGTGCCAGCAGTTCGGGGGAGGCGACCCAGTACTTC
>many|TRBV12-3/TRBV12-4|TRBD1|TRBJ2-4
CASSPGQGSVKNIQYF
TGTGCCAGCAGTCCAGGACAGGGGAGTGTCAAAAACATTCAGTACTTC
>NA|TRBV29-1|TRBD2|TRBJ2-3
CSVRLAGNTDTQYF
TGCAGCGTTCGACTAGCGGGAAACACAGATACGCAGTATTTT
>many|TRBV11-2|NA|TRBJ1-1
CASSLTQVNTEAFF
TGTGCCAGCAGCTTAACGCAGGTGAACACTGAAGCTTTCTTT
>many|TRBV7-3|TRBD2|TRBJ2-7
CASSLRGGQPDKHF
TGTGCCAGCAGCCTCCGGGGGGGTCAACCCGATAAACACTTC
>many|TRBV4-1|TRBD1|TRBJ1-1
CASSRPGGVNTEAFF
TGCGCCAGCAGCAGGCCAGGGGGCGTGAACACTGAAGCTTTCTTT
>many|TRBV7-2|TRBD2|TRBJ2-3
CASSLSREADTQYF
TGTGCCAGCAGCTTATCACGGGAGGCAGATACGCAGTATTTT